The next 14 T cell receptor beta chains were all read from a single sample in a study of blood T cell repertoires in COVID-19. Clones were sequenced by immunoSEQ multiplex PCR, and TCRdb holds only the in-frame ones, with some missing. The sample lists more than 250,000 clones; roughly 91% were seen once. Specimen: peripheral blood. These receptors originate from a man over 45 with active or convalescent COVID-19.

This sequence joins TRBV20-1 and TRBJ2-1, with no clear D. V shed 3 bases and J shed 6 bases, with 12 bases lying between them. Germline V gives CDR1 DFQATT, CDR2 SNEGSKA (reference sequence). CDR3 length equals 13 residues. The chain's CDR3 is CSASRVAFNEQFF. CDR3 sequence (DNA): TGCAGTGCTAGTCGTGTGGCCTTCAATGAGCAGTTCTTC.

This clone appeared a few times. J is TRBJ1-5 and V is TRBV19; 11 bases line up with TRBD1. The CDR3 is 16 amino acids. J was trimmed by 9 bases and V by 7 bases; bases with no gene match: 14. Germline V lookup: CDR1 LNHDA, CDR2 SQIVND (reference sequence). DNA for the CDR3: TGTGCCAGTACCACGGACAGGGGGCCCTCGGGGCGGCCCCAGCATTTT. Its translation is CASTTDRGPSGRPQHF. The whole variable domain, remainder taken from reference TRBV19 and TRBJ1-5, is DGGITQSPKYLFRKEGQNVTLSCEQNLNHDAMYWYRQDPGQGLRLIYYSQIVNDFQKGDIAEGYSVSREKKESFPLTVTSAQKNPTAFYLCASTTDRGPSGRPQHFGDGTRLSIL.

The rearrangement links TRBV28 to TRBJ1-4; D might be TRBD1 (5 bases). The germline V gene encodes CDR1 MDHEN and CDR2 SYDVKM. The CDR3 has 15 residues. Trimming took 4 bases from V and 8 from J, leaving 17 bases between them. The CDR3 sequence is CASSSLQGGGEKLFF. The CDR3 DNA reads TGTGCCAGCAGTTCGCTGCAGGGAGGAGGGGAAAAACTGTTTTTT.

V usage is TRBV19 and J usage is TRBJ2-1, with D perhaps TRBD1 (6 bases). The CDR3 length is 12 residues. CDR1 LNHDA and CDR2 SQIVND come from the germline V gene (reference sequence). V dropped 3 bases and J dropped 9 bases, with 9 bases sitting between them. The CDR3 DNA sequence: TGTGCCAGTAGTATGGACAGAACTGAGCAGTTCTTC. Translating gives CASSMDRTEQFF.

This chain uses TRBV10-3 with TRBJ1-5; 9 nucleotides match TRBD1. Germline CDR1 ENHRY, CDR2 SYGVKD. CDR3 length equals 15 residues. The V gene end was trimmed by 6 bases and the J gene end by 5 bases; junction bases not matched to a gene: 8. The CDR3 coding sequence is TGTGCCATCAGAGAAACAGGGGGCGGTGATCAGCCCCAGCATTTT. Its protein is CAIRETGGGDQPQHF.

The gene calls are TRBV18 and TRBJ1-3; D gene ambiguous. The CDR3 has 15 residues. The V gene lost 6 bases and the J gene lost 4 bases, with 16 bases spanning the gap. The germline gives CDR1 KGHSH, CDR2 LQKENI. CDR3 sequence: CASSREPATGNTIYF. The CDR3 nucleotides read TGTGCCAGCTCCCGAGAACCTGCCACCGGAAACACCATATATTTT.

The J gene is TRBJ2-3, the V gene TRBV9; 11 nucleotides agree with TRBD2. The CDR3 consists of 14 residues. The germline V gene has CDR1 SGDLS and CDR2 YYNGEE. V lost 0 bases, J lost 6 bases, and 0 bases stayed unmatched. Here the CDR3 reads CASSVASGGDTQYF. The DNA for the CDR3 is TGTGCCAGCAGCGTAGCTAGCGGGGGGGATACGCAGTATTTT.

CDR3 in amino acids: CASSLAGSSVNEQFF. DNA of the CDR3: TGTGCCAGCAGTTTAGCGGGAAGTTCTGTCAATGAGCAGTTCTTC. V usage is TRBV28 and J usage is TRBJ2-1; a weak D match, TRBD2 (6 bases). The CDR3 extends over 15 amino acids. Germline V gene sequence: CDR1 MDHEN, CDR2 SYDVKM. V shed 2 bases and J shed 6 bases, with 14 bases lying between them.

There are a few counts of this clone. The V and J genes are TRBV4-2 and TRBJ1-6; no definite D call. Trimming shortened V by 0 bases and J by 3 bases, and 9 bases separated the two germline ends. This CDR3 spans 16 amino acids. Germline values: CDR1 LGHNA, CDR2 YNFKEQ. CDR3 coding DNA: TGTGCCAGCAGCCAAGATCGCAGTCACTATAATTCACCCCTCCACTTT. Its translation: CASSQDRSHYNSPLHF.

V usage is TRBV6-2 or TRBV6-3 and J usage is TRBJ2-5, with 9 bases aligning to TRBD2. Germline loops: CDR1 MNHEY, CDR2 SVGEGT. CDR3 length equals 18 residues. V dropped 2 bases and J dropped 0; count of bases not matched to a gene: 10. The DNA for the CDR3 is TGTGCCAGCAGTTACACAATAGGACTAGCGAGGTACCAAGAGACCCAGTACTTC. Translating it yields CASSYTIGLARYQETQYF.

J is TRBJ1-1 and V is TRBV28, with TRBD1 matching over 7 bases. The germline V gene encodes CDR1 MDHEN and CDR2 SYDVKM. This CDR3 region has 16 residues. V trimming: 4 bases; J trimming: 1 base; junction bases outside the gene matches: 9. Here the CDR3 DNA reads TGTGCCAGCAGTTCCCGCCAGGGGGGACGGAACACTGAAGCTTTCTTT. The encoded protein is CASSSRQGGRNTEAFF.

The chain combines TRBV9 with TRBJ2-7; 7 nucleotides match TRBD1. CDR1 SGDLS and CDR2 YYNGEE come from the germline V gene. The CDR3 length is 15 residues. V gave up 1 base and J gave up 4 bases; unmatched junction bases: 8. This CDR3 is CASSVSGQTSYEQYF. CDR3 in DNA: TGTGCCAGCAGCGTATCGGGACAGACTTCATACGAGCAGTACTTC.

The chain couples TRBV6-4 to TRBJ2-2, with TRBD2 matching over 9 bases. Germline V gene data show CDR1 as MRHNA and CDR2 as SNTAGT. The V gene end was trimmed by 6 bases and the J gene end by 7 bases; junction bases not matched to a gene: 12. The CDR3 extends over 16 amino acids. CDR3 residues: CASSPPRGRANGELFF. CDR3 DNA: TGTGCCAGCAGCCCACCTCGCGGGAGGGCCAACGGGGAGCTGTTTTTT.

This clone has a single count. The chain uses TRBV30 and TRBJ1-1; maybe TRBD1 (5 bases). CDR3 length equals 17 residues. V lost 3 bases to trimming and J lost 4 bases, with 24 bases between them. The germline CDR1 and CDR2 sequences are GTSNPN and SVGIG (reference sequence). CDR3: CAWRDRLRTPFSTEAFF. CDR3 nucleotides: TGTGCCTGGAGGGATCGGCTGAGGACACCCTTTTCCACTGAAGCTTTCTTT.